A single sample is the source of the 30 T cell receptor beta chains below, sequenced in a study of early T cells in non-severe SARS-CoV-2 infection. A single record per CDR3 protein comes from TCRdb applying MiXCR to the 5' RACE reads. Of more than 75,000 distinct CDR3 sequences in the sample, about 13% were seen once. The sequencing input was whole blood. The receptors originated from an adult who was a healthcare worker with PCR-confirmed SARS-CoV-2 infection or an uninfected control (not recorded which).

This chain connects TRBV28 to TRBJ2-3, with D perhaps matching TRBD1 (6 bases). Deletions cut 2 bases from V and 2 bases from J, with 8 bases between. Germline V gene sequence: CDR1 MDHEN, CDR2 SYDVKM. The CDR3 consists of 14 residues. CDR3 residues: CASSLRDNTDTQYF. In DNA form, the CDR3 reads TGTGCCAGCAGTTTACGGGACAACACAGATACGCAGTATTTT.

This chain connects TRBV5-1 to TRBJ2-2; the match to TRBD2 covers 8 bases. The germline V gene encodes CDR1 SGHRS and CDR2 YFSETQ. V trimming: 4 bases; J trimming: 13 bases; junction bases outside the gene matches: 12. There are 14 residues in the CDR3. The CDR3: CASSPRGGDDRLFF. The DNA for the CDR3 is TGCGCCAGCAGCCCCCGGGGGGGCGACGACCGGCTGTTTTTT.

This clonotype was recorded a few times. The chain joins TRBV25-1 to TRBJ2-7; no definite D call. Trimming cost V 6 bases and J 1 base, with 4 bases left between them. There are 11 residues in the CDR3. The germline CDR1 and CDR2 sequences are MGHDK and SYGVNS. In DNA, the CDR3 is TGTGCCAGCAGGTCTTCCTACGAGCAGTACTTC. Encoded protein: CASRSSYEQYF.

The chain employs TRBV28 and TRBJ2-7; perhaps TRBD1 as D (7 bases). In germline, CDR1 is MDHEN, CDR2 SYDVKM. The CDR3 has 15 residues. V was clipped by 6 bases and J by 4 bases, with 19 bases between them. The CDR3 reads CASSYPPRGAYEQYF. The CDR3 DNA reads TGTGCCAGCAGCTACCCCCCCAGGGGGGCTTACGAGCAGTACTTC. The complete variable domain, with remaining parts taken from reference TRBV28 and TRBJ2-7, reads DVKVTQSSRYLVKRTGEKVFLECVQDMDHENMFWYRQDPGLGLRLIYFSYDVKMKEKGDIPEGYSVSREKKERFSLILESASTNQTSMYLCASSYPPRGAYEQYFGPGTRLTVT.

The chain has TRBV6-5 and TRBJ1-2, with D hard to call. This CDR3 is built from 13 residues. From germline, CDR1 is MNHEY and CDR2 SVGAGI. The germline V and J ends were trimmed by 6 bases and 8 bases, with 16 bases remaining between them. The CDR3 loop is CASSRDGHRGYTF. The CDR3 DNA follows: TGTGCCAGCAGCCGTGACGGCCATAGAGGCTACACCTTC.

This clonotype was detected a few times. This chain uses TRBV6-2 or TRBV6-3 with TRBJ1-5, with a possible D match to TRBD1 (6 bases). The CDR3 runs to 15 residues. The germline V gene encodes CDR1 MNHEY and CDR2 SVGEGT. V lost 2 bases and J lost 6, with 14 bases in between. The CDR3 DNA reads TGTGCCAGCAGTTACGAACAGGGAAGTTCTCAGCCCCAGCATTTT. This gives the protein CASSYEQGSSQPQHF.

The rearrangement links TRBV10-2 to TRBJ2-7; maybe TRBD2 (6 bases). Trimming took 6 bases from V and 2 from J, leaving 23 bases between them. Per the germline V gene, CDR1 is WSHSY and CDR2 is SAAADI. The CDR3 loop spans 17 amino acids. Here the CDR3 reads CASSKQIGDSWAYEQYF. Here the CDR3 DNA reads TGCGCCAGCAGCAAACAGATAGGGGACTCATGGGCCTACGAGCAGTACTTC.

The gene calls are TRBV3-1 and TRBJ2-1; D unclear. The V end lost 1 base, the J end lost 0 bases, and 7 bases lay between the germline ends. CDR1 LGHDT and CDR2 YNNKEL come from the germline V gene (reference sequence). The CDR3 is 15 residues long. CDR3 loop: CASSQAAVSYNEQFF. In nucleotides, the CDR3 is TGTGCCAGCAGCCAAGCCGCGGTCTCCTACAATGAGCAGTTCTTC.

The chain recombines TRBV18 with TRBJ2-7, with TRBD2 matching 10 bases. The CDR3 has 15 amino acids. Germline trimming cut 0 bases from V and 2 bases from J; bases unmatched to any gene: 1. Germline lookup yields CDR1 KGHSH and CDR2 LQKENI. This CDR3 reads CASSPPSGGTYEQYF. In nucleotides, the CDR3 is TGTGCCAGCTCACCACCTAGCGGGGGGACCTACGAGCAGTACTTC.

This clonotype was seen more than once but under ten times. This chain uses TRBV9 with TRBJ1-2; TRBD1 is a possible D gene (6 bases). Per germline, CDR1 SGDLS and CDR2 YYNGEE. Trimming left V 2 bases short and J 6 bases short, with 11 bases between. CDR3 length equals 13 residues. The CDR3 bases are TGTGCCAGCAGCGTCCGCCCAGGGGATGGCTACACCTTC. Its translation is CASSVRPGDGYTF.

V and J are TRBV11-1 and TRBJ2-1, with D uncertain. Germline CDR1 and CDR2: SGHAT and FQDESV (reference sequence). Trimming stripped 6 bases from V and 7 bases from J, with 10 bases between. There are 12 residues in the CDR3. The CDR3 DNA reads TGTGCCAGCAGAGGTCCCTCTAATGAGCAGTTCTTC. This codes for CASRGPSNEQFF.

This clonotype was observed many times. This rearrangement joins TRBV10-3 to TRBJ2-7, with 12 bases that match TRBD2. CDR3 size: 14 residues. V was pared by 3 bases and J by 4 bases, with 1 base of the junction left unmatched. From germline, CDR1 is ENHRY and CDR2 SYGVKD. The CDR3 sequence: CAISETSGRYEQYF. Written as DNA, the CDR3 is TGTGCCATCAGTGAAACTAGCGGGAGGTACGAGCAGTACTTC.

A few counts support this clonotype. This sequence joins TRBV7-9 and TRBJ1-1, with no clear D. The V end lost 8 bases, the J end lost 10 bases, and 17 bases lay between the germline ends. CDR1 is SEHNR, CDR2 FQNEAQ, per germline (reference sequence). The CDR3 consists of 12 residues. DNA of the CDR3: TGTGCCAGCTCACCCCAACCGAAGTTAGCTTTCTTT. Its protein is CASSPQPKLAFF.

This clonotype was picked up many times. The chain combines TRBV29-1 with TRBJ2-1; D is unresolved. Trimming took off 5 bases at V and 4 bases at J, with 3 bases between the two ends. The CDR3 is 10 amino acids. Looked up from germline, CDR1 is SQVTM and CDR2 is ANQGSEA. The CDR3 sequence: CSVLYNEQFF. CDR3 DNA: TGCAGCGTTCTATACAATGAGCAGTTCTTC.

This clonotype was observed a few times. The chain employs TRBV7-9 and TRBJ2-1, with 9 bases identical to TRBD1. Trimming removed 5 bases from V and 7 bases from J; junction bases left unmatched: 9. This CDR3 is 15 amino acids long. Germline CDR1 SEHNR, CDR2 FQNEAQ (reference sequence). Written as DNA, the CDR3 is TGTGCCAGCAGCAAGGGACAGGGTGAGGGGAATGAGCAGTTCTTC. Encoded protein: CASSKGQGEGNEQFF.

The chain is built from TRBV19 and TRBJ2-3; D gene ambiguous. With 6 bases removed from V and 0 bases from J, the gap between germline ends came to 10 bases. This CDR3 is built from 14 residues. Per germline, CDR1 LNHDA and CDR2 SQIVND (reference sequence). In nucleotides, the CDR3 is TGTGCCAGTAGGATCTCGTACAGCACAGATACGCAGTATTTT. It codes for CASRISYSTDTQYF.

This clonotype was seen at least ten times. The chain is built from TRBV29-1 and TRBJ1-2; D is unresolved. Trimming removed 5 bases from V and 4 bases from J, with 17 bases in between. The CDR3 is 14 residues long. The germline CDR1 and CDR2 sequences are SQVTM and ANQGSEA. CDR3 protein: CSVRGLQVGYGYTF. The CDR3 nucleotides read TGCAGCGTTCGTGGGCTTCAAGTGGGCTATGGCTACACCTTC.

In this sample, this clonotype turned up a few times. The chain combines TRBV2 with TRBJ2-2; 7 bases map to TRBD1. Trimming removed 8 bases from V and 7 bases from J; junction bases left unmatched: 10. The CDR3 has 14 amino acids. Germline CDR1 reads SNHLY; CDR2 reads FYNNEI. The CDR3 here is CASANRGNHGELFF. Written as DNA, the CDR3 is TGTGCCAGCGCAAACAGGGGTAATCACGGGGAGCTGTTTTTT.

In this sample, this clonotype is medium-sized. This CDR3 is CASSLLPRTSDTDTQYF. The CDR3 region has the DNA TGTGCCAGCAGCCTCCTTCCCCGGACTAGCGACACAGATACGCAGTATTTT. The chain uses TRBV7-6 and TRBJ2-3; TRBD2 agrees at 9 bases. Germline V lookup: CDR1 SGHVS, CDR2 FNYEAQ. This CDR3 has 17 amino acids. V shed 5 bases and J 2 bases; nucleotides not matched to a gene: 11.

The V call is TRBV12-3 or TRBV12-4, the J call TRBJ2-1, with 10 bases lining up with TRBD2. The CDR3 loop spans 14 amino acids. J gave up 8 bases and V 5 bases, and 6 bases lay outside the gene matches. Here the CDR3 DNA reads TGTGCCAGCAGTCAAGCGGGAGGGCAGGATGAGCAGTTCTTC. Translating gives CASSQAGGQDEQFF.

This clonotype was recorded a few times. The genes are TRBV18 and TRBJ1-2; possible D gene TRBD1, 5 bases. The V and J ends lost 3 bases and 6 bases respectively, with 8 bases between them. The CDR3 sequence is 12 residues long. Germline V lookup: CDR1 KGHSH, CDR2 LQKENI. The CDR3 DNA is TGTGCCAGCTCACCGGGGACCAATGGCTACACCTTC. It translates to CASSPGTNGYTF.

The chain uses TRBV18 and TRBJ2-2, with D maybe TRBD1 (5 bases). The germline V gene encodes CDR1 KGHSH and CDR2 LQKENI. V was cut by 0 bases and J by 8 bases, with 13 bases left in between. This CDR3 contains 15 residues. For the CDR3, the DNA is TGTGCCAGCTCACCACCGGGGCGCGCGAATGGGGAGCTGTTTTTT. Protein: CASSPPGRANGELFF. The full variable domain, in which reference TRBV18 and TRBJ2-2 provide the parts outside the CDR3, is NAGVMQNPRHLVRRRGQEARLRCSPMKGHSHVYWYRQLPEEGLKFMVYLQKENIIDESGMPKERFSAEFPKEGPSILRIQQVVRGDSAAYFCASSPPGRANGELFFGEGSRLTVL.

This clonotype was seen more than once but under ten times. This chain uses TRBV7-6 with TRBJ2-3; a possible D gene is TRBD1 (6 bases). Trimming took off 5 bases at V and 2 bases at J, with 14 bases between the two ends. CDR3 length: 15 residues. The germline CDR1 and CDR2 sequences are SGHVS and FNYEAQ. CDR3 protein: CASSQKGTHTDTQYF. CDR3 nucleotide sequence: TGTGCCAGCAGCCAAAAGGGGACACACACAGATACGCAGTATTTT.

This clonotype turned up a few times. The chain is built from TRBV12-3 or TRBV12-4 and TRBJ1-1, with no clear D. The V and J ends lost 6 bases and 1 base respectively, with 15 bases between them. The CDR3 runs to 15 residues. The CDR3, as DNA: TGTGCCAGCAGGGAGTACGGGCCGTCGAACACTGAAGCTTTCTTT. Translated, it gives CASREYGPSNTEAFF.

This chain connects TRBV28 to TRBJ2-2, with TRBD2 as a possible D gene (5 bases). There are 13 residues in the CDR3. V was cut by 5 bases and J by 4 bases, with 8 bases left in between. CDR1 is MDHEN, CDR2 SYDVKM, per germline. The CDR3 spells CASSRAGTGELFF. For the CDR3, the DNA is TGTGCCAGCAGTCGGGCGGGCACCGGGGAGCTGTTTTTT.

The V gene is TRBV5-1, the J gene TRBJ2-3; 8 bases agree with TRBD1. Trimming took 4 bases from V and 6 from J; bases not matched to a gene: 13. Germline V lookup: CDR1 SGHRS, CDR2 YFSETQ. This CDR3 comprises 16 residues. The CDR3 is CASSLVRDRGVDTQYF. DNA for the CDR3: TGCGCCAGCAGCCTTGTGCGAGACAGGGGAGTTGATACGCAGTATTTT.

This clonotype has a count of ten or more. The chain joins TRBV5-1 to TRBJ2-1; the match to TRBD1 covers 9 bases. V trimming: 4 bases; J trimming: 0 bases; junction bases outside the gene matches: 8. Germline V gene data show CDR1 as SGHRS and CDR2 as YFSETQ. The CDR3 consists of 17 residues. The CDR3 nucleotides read TGCGCCAGCAGCCCAAGGGACAGGGCGAGCTCCTACAATGAGCAGTTCTTC. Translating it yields CASSPRDRASSYNEQFF.

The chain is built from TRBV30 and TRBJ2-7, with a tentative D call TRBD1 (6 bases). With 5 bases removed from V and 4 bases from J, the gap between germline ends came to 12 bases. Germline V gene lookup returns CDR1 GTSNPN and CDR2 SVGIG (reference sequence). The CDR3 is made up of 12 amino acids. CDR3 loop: CAWQSGEYEQYF. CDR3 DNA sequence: TGTGCCTGGCAATCAGGGGAGTACGAGCAGTACTTC.

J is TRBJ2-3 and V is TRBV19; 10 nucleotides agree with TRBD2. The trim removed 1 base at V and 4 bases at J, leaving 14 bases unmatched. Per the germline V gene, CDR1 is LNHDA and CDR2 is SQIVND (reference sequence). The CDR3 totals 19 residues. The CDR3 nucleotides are TGTGCCAGTAGTATAGGAGACAGGGGTAGGACTAGCGGTCCAGATACGCAGTATTTT. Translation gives CASSIGDRGRTSGPDTQYF.

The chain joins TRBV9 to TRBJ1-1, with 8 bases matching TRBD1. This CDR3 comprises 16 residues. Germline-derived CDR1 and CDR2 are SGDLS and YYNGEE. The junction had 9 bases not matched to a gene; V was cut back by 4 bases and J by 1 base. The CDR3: CASSLGQGFGNTEAFF. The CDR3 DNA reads TGTGCCAGCAGCCTTGGACAGGGATTCGGGAACACTGAAGCTTTCTTT.